This T cell receptor (beta chain) was recorded in a study of cytomegalovirus exposure and HLA in healthy donors. PCR used 60 Vbeta primers and 13 Jbeta primers. Libraries were prepared by immunoSEQ multiplex PCR; TCRdb keeps only in-frame clonotypes and omits some of them. The table lists some 140,000 clones, around three fifths of them singletons. The CDR3 spans 14 residues. Germline V gene sequence: CDR1 SGDLS, CDR2 YYNGEE. V was clipped by 0 bases and J by 7 bases, with 11 bases between them. J is TRBJ1-3 and V is TRBV9; possibly TRBD1 for D (6 bases). Material: PBMCs. The clonotype was recovered from a woman aged 40 to 50 in good health and CMV-seronegative. CDR3 sequence reads: CASSVGAGVNTIYF. CDR3 bases: TGTGCCAGCAGCGTAGGGGCAGGGGTGAACACCATATATTTT.